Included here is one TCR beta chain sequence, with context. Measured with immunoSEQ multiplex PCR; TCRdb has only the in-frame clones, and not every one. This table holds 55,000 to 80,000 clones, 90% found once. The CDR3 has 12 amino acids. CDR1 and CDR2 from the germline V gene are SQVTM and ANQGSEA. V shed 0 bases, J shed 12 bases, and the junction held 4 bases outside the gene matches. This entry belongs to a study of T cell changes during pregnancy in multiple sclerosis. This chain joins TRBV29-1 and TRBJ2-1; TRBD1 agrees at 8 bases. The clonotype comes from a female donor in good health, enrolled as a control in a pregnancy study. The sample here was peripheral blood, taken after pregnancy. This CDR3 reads CSVEDPGTGQFF. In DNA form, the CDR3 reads TGCAGCGTTGAAGACCCAGGGACAGGGCAGTTCTTC.